This T cell receptor beta chain was sequenced for a study of T cell repertoires in ileal Crohn's disease. Germline values: CDR1 SGHTA, CDR2 FQGNSA. This CDR3 has 14 amino acids. V lost 4 bases and J 3 bases, leaving 12 bases between the germline ends. Time point: neoterminal ileum biopsy at postoperative endoscopy, about 6 months after surgery. TCRdb keeps only in-frame clones here, not all; method: immunoSEQ multiplex PCR. The data contain about 11,000 clones, roughly 78% of them singletons. This chain connects TRBV7-2 to TRBJ1-1; a possible D gene is TRBD1 (6 bases). Sequencing was performed on ileal tissue. This clonotype was sampled from an adult with Crohn's disease. CDR3 protein: CASSSPGAYTEAFF. The CDR3 region has the DNA TGTGCCAGCAGCTCACCAGGGGCCTACACTGAAGCTTTCTTT.